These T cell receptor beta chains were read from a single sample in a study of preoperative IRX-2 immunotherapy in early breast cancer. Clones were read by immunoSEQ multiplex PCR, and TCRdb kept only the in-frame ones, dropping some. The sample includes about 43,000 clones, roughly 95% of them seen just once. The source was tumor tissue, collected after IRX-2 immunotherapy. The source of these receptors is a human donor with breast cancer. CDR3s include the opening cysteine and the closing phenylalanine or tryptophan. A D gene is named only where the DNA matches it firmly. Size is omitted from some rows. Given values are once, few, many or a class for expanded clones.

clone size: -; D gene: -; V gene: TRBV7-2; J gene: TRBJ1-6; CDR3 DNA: TGTGCCAGCAGCGTCGGACCCTCCAATTCACCCCTCCACTTT; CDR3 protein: CASSVGPSNSPLHF
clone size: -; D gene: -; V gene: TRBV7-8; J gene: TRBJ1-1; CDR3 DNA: TGTGCCAGCAGCGAGGGGGTCGGTGGACCCCCCGGGCGGTTAGACACTGAAGCTTTCTTT; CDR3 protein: CASSEGVGGPPGRLDTEAFF
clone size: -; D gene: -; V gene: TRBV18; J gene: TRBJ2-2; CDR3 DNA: TGTGCCAGCTCACCAAGTAGTCTGGGGGCGTCGAACACCGGGGAGCTGTTTTTT; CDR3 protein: CASSPSSLGASNTGELFF
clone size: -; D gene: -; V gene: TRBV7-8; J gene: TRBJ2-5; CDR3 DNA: TGTGCCAGCAGCTTAGCTCTCCCCGAAGAGACCCAGTACTTC; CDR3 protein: CASSLALPEETQYF
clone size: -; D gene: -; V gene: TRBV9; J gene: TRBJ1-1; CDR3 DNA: TGTGCCAGCAGCTTAAGACCCAACACTGAAGCTTTCTTT; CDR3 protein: CASSLRPNTEAFF
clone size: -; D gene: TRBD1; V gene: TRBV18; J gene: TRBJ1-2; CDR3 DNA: TGTGCCAGCTCACCCGAGGGACAGGGGCGCCTGACGGGCGTCTACACCTTC; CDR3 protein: CASSPEGQGRLTGVYTF
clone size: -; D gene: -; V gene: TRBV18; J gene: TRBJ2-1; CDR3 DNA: TGTGCCAGCTCACCGTACAACAATGAGCAGTTCTTC; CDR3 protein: CASSPYNNEQFF
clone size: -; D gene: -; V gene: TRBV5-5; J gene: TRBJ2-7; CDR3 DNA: TGTGCCAGCAGCCGGGAGCCAGGGAGCGAGCAGTACTTC; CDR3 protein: CASSREPGSEQYF
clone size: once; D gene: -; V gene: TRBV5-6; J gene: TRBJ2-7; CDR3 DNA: TGTGCCAGCAGCTTGGTTCGTGGGTACGAGCAGTACTTC; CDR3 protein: CASSLVRGYEQYF
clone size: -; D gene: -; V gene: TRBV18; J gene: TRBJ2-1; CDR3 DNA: TGTGCCAGCTCACCAGGGTTGTCCTACAATGAGCAGTTCTTC; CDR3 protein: CASSPGLSYNEQFF
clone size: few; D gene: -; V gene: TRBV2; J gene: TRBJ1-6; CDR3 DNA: TGTGCCAGCACCGGGTCCTCCTATAATTCACCCCTCCACTTT; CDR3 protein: CASTGSSYNSPLHF
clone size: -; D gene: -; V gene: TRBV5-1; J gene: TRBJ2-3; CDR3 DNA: TGCGCCAGCAGCTTGGCACCGACCACAGATACGCAGTATTTT; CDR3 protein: CASSLAPTTDTQYF
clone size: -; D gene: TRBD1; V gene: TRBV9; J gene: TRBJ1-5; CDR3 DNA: TGTGCCAGCAGCCCCGGGATGACAGGGATAAATCCCCAGCATTTT; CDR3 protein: CASSPGMTGINPQHF
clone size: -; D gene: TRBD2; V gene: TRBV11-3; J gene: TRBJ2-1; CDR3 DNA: TGTGCCAGCAGCCAAGGGACTAGCGGGAGTTGGGAGCAGTTCTTC; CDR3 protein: CASSQGTSGSWEQFF
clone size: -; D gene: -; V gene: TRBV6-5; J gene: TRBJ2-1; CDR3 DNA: TGTGCCAGCAGTCCCGGGCCCCGAGGTCTAAGGCAGTTCTTC; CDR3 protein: CASSPGPRGLRQFF
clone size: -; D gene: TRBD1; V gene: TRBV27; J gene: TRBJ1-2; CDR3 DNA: TGTGCCAGCAGTTCCTCTGGGGACAGCCTCTATAACTATGGCTACACCTTC; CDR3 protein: CASSSSGDSLYNYGYTF
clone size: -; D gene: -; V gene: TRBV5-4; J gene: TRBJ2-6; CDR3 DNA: TGTGCCAGCAGCCCCACGGGGCGAATCTCTGGGGCCAACGTCCTGACTTTC; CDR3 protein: CASSPTGRISGANVLTF
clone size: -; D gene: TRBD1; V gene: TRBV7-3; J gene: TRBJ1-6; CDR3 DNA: TGTGCCAGCAGCTTATACCAGGGGGGTTCACCCCTCCACTTT; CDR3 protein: CASSLYQGGSPLHF
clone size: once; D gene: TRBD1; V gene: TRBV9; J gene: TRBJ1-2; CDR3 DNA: TGTGCCAGCAGCCCTTGGACAGGGCTGACTGGCTACACCTTC; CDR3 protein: CASSPWTGLTGYTF
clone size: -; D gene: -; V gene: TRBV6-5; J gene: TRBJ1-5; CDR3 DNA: TGTGCCAGCCGGACCCTCAATCAGCCCCAGCATTTT; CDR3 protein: CASRTLNQPQHF
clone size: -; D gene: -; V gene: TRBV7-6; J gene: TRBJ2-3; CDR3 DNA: TGTGCCAGCAGCTTAACGCAGAGCACAGATACGCAGTATTTT; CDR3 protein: CASSLTQSTDTQYF
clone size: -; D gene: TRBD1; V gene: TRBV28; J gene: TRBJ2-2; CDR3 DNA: TGTGCCAGCAAACAGGGGTCCGGGGAGCTGTTTTTT; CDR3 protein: CASKQGSGELFF
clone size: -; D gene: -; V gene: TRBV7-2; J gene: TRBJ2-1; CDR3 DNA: TGTGCCAGCAGCTTAGCAGAGGGGAAGCAGTTCTTC; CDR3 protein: CASSLAEGKQFF
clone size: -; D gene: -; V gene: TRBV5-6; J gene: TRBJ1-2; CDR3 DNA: TGTGCCAGCAGCACGACGGGATATAACTATGGCTACACCTTC; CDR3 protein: CASSTTGYNYGYTF
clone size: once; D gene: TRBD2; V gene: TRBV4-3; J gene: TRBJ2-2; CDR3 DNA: TGCGCCAGCAGCCAAGCCGACCCAGAGACTAGCGAGAACACCGGGGAGCTGTTTTTT; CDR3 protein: CASSQADPETSENTGELFF
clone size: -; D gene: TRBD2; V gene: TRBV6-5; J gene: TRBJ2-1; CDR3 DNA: TGTGCCAGCAGTGCCGGGACTAGCGGTGACAATGAGCAGTTCTTC; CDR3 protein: CASSAGTSGDNEQFF
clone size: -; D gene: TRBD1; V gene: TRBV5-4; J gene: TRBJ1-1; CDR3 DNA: TGTGCCAGCAGTCTGGACAGGGGGAGGTCTTTCTTT; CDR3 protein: CASSLDRGRSFF
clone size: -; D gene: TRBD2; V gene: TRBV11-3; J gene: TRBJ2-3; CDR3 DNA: TGTGCCAGCAGCCTCCGACTAGCACAAGACCGCGATACGCAGTATTTT; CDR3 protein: CASSLRLAQDRDTQYF
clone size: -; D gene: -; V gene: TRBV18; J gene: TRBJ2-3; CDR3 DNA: TGTGCCAGCTCACCACCTAGCGGTAGCACAGATACGCAGTATTTT; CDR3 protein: CASSPPSGSTDTQYF
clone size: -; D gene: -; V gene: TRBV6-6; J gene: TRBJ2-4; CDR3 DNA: TGTGCCAGCAGCCAGGAGGGCATTCAGTACTTC; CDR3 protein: CASSQEGIQYF
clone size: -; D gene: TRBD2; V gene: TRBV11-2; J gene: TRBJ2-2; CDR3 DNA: TGTGCCAGCAGCTCCCGGGTGATCGCGGGGGGGCGAGGCGGGGAGCTGTTTTTT; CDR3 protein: CASSSRVIAGGRGGELFF
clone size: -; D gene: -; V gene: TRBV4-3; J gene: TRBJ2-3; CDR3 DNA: TGCGCCAGCAGCCCCCGAAAAGTGGTCACAGATACGCAGTATTTT; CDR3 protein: CASSPRKVVTDTQYF
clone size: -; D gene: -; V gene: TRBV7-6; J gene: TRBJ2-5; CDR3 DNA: TGTGCCAGCAGCCAGACAGGGACTAAAGAGACCCAGTACTTC; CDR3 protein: CASSQTGTKETQYF
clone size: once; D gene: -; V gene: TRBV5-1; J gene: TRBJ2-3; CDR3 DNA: TGCGCCAGCAGCTTGGCGGCGGGCTCAGATACGCAGTATTTT; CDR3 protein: CASSLAAGSDTQYF
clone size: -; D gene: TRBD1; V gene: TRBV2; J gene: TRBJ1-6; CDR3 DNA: TGTGCCAGCAGGGAAGACACAGGGGTGAAAAATTCACCCCTCCACTTT; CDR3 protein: CASREDTGVKNSPLHF
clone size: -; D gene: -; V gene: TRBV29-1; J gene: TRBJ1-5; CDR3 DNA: TGCAGCGCTGGGGTAATGAATCAGCCCCAGCATTTT; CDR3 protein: CSAGVMNQPQHF